Shown below are 7 T cell receptor beta chains from a single sample sequenced in a study of T cell clonotyping in hematopoietic cell transplantation. As to time point: recipient sample about 28 days before transplant, after cytoreduction. TCRdb keeps only in-frame clones here, not all; method: immunoSEQ multiplex PCR. The sample has roughly 44,000 clones; roughly 85% are singletons. The specimen comprised peripheral blood mononuclear cells, sampled before stem cell transplant. Source of these receptors: a man aged 55-75 years with acute myeloid leukemia. Some clones in this sample may be carry-over from other donors' samples.

V and J are TRBV11-2 and TRBJ2-7; no reliable D call. The CDR3 length is 14 residues. Germline V gene lookup returns CDR1 SGHAT and CDR2 FQNNGV. V was clipped by 1 base and J by 0 bases, with 7 bases between them. In DNA form, the CDR3 reads TGTGCCAGCAGCTTAGGCTACAGCTCCTACGAGCAGTACTTC. Translating it yields CASSLGYSSYEQYF.

The J gene is TRBJ1-5, the V gene TRBV7-6; TRBD1 might be the D (5 bases). The V and J ends lost 5 bases and 6 bases respectively, with 11 bases between them. Germline values: CDR1 SGHVS, CDR2 FNYEAQ. The CDR3 loop spans 13 amino acids. For the CDR3, the DNA is TGTGCCAGCAGCGTCGGGACGTCTCAGCCCCAGCATTTT. Translation: CASSVGTSQPQHF.

The rearrangement links TRBV7-6 to TRBJ1-4; D might be TRBD1 (6 bases). V lost 1 base and J 7 bases, leaving 13 bases between the germline ends. The CDR3 is 15 residues long. Germline V gene sequence: CDR1 SGHVS, CDR2 FNYEAQ. CDR3 nucleotide sequence: TGTGCCAGCAGCTTAGTCGCAAGGGGGGGTGAAAAACTGTTTTTT. This gives the protein CASSLVARGGEKLFF.

This chain links TRBV7-9 with TRBJ1-6; no firm D call. CDR3 length: 16 amino acids. Trimming took off 5 bases at V and 3 bases at J, with 14 bases between the two ends. The germline V gene has CDR1 SEHNR and CDR2 FQNEAQ (reference sequence). The CDR3 loop reads CASSPETTRYNSPLHF. The DNA for the CDR3 is TGTGCCAGCAGCCCCGAGACAACCCGCTATAATTCACCCCTCCACTTT.

The chain recombines TRBV11-2 with TRBJ2-7; D is perhaps TRBD1 (5 bases). Germline CDR1 SGHAT, CDR2 FQNNGV. Trimming took off 4 bases at V and 10 bases at J, with 11 bases between the two ends. This CDR3 spans 11 amino acids. DNA for the CDR3: TGTGCCAGCAGCTGGGGCCCGTTCCAGTACTTC. Encoded protein: CASSWGPFQYF. Drawing the rest from reference TRBV11-2 and TRBJ2-7, the complete variable domain is EAGVAQSPRYKIIEKRQSVAFWCNPISGHATLYWYQQILGQGPKLLIQFQNNGVVDDSQLPKDRFSAERLKGVDSTLKIQPAKLEDSAVYLCASSWGPFQYFGPGTRLTVT.

This chain connects TRBV2 to TRBJ2-2; possibly TRBD1 for D (7 bases). Deletions cut 7 bases from V and 2 bases from J, with 17 bases between. The CDR3 runs to 16 residues. From germline, CDR1 is SNHLY and CDR2 FYNNEI. This CDR3 reads CASNFDREVNTGELFF. Here the CDR3 DNA reads TGTGCCAGCAACTTCGACAGGGAGGTAAACACCGGGGAGCTGTTTTTT.

The chain recombines TRBV7-2 with TRBJ2-1; 7 nucleotides align to TRBD2. J gave up 7 bases and V 6 bases, and 9 bases lay outside the gene matches. The CDR3 totals 14 residues. Germline CDR1 is SGHTA and CDR2 is FQGNSA. Here the CDR3 reads CASSGRGKTNEQFF. Written as DNA, the CDR3 is TGTGCCAGCAGTGGGCGGGGGAAAACGAATGAGCAGTTCTTC.